One and the same sample provided the 16 T cell receptor beta chains below, sequenced in a study of graft-versus-host responses after intestinal transplantation. Intraepithelial and lamina propria lymphocytes were isolated from graft specimens. Libraries were prepared by immunoSEQ multiplex PCR; TCRdb keeps only in-frame clonotypes and omits some of them. The sample holds 7,500 to 9,500 clones, over 80% seen once. The sequenced sample was ileum tissue, obtained about 130 days after transplant. These receptors all come from a human patient who received an intestinal transplant, so some T cells may come from the graft donor.

This clone was detected a few times. V is TRBV7-2 and J is TRBJ2-7, with D perhaps being TRBD1 or TRBD2 (6 bases each). V was trimmed by 3 bases and J by 2 bases, leaving 14 bases between them. The CDR3 runs 15 residues. Germline CDR1 SGHTA, CDR2 FQGNSA. The CDR3 loop is CASSFDRGETYEQYF. CDR3 coding DNA: TGTGCCAGCAGCTTTGATAGGGGGGAGACCTACGAGCAGTACTTC.

The chain uses TRBV11-3 and TRBJ2-7, with 7 bases that match TRBD2. There are 14 residues in the CDR3. The V gene's germline CDR1 is SGHNT and CDR2 YENEEA. V shed 0 bases and J 3 bases; nucleotides not matched to a gene: 2. In DNA form, the CDR3 reads TGTGCCAGCAGCTTAGACGGGGGGAACTACGAGCAGTACTTC. The encoded protein is CASSLDGGNYEQYF.

This clone has just a few counts. The sample contains more than one DNA sequence encoding this CDR3. This chain links TRBV27 with TRBJ2-1, with D unresolved. The CDR3 totals 14 residues. Germline CDR1 is MNHEY and CDR2 is SMNVEV (reference sequence). Deletions cut 0 bases from V and 1 base from J, with 4 bases between. In nucleotides, the CDR3 is TGTGCCAGCAGTTTATCAGGGTCCTACAATGAGCAGTTCTTC. It yields the protein CASSLSGSYNEQFF.

V and J are TRBV5-6 and TRBJ1-5; D may be TRBD1 (6 bases). Germline V gene sequence: CDR1 SGHDT, CDR2 YYEEEE. The CDR3 is 14 amino acids. Trimming cost V 2 bases and J 5 bases, with 11 bases left between them. This CDR3 reads CASSFTGSDQPQHF. The CDR3, as DNA: TGTGCCAGCAGCTTTACAGGGTCGGATCAGCCCCAGCATTTT. Filled out from reference TRBV5-6 and TRBJ1-5, the complete variable domain reads DAGVTQSPTHLIKTRGQQVTLRCSPKSGHDTVSWYQQALGQGPQFIFQYYEEEERQRGNFPDRFSGHQFPNYSSELNVNALLLGDSALYLCASSFTGSDQPQHFGDGTRLSIL.

The CDR3 sequence is CASSVTESGANVLTF. In DNA, the CDR3 is TGTGCCAGCAGCGTAACAGAGTCTGGGGCCAACGTCCTGACTTTC. V gene TRBV7-9 combines with J gene TRBJ2-6; D gene uncertain. Germline CDR1 reads SEHNR; CDR2 reads FQNEAQ (reference sequence). Trimming took off 5 bases at V and 1 base at J, with 9 bases between the two ends. The CDR3 runs to 15 residues.

The chain uses TRBV7-9 and TRBJ1-1; D gene ambiguous. The germline V gene encodes CDR1 SEHNR and CDR2 FQNEAQ (reference sequence). V shed 3 bases and J shed 5 bases, with 13 bases lying between them. CDR3 length equals 14 residues. CDR3 DNA: TGTGCCAGCAGCTTCGGAGGGCGCGGGACTGAAGCTTTCTTT. This encodes CASSFGGRGTEAFF.

This clone showed up just a few times. The chain carries TRBV19 and TRBJ1-4; D not resolved. With 7 bases removed from V and 5 bases from J, the gap between germline ends came to 17 bases. The CDR3 is 15 residues long. Germline V gene lookup returns CDR1 LNHDA and CDR2 SQIVND (reference sequence). For the CDR3, the DNA is TGTGCCAGTAATTTGTTCGGTTCCCCAAATGAAAAACTGTTTTTT. It is translated as CASNLFGSPNEKLFF.

There are a few counts of this clone. This rearrangement joins TRBV12-5 to TRBJ1-1, with D uncertain. The germline V gene encodes CDR1 LGHNT and CDR2 FRNRAP. The CDR3 spans 16 residues. Trimming took off 3 bases at V and 3 bases at J, with 17 bases between the two ends. The CDR3 region has the DNA TGTGCTAGTGGTTTCCCTGGGCGGGCAGGAGACACTGAAGCTTTCTTT. This codes for CASGFPGRAGDTEAFF.

This rearrangement joins TRBV13 to TRBJ1-4; possibly TRBD1 for D (5 bases). Germline V lookup: CDR1 PRHDT, CDR2 FYEKMQ (reference sequence). Trimming left V 3 bases short and J 6 bases short, with 14 bases between. CDR3 length: 15 residues. CDR3 region: CASSFLGEGYEKLFF. CDR3 nucleotides: TGTGCCAGCAGCTTTCTAGGGGAGGGGTATGAAAAACTGTTTTTT.

The rearrangement uses TRBV6-5 and TRBJ2-1; D ambiguous. V shed 5 bases and J shed 8 bases, with 16 bases lying between them. Germline lookup yields CDR1 MNHEY and CDR2 SVGAGI. This CDR3 spans 14 amino acids. CDR3 sequence reads: CASSLSGPRDEQFF. CDR3 bases: TGTGCCAGCAGTCTGTCCGGACCTAGGGATGAGCAGTTCTTC.

The rearrangement uses TRBV5-6 and TRBJ2-4, with D perhaps TRBD2 (5 bases). Trimming removed 1 base at V and 7 bases at J, with 6 bases between. The CDR3 consists of 12 residues. The germline CDR1 and CDR2 sequences are SGHDT and YYEEEE. The CDR3 sequence: CASSLWRNIQYF. DNA for the CDR3: TGTGCCAGCAGCTTGTGGAGGAACATTCAGTACTTC.

V and J are TRBV5-6 and TRBJ1-1; 8 positions match TRBD1. Germline-derived CDR1 and CDR2 are SGHDT and YYEEEE. The CDR3 contains 16 residues. With 3 bases clipped from V and 11 bases from J, the junction kept 18 bases outside the gene matches. This chain's CDR3 is CASSSPITDGTGSAFF. DNA for the CDR3: TGTGCCAGCAGCTCGCCGATAACAGACGGGACAGGTTCCGCTTTCTTT.

The V call is TRBV6-4, the J call TRBJ2-2; the D is unclear. The CDR3 spans 17 residues. Germline loops: CDR1 MRHNA, CDR2 SNTAGT. Trimming left V 3 bases short and J 5 bases short, with 19 bases between. The CDR3 protein is CASSDYQVFWWTGELFF. Here the CDR3 DNA reads TGTGCCAGCAGTGATTATCAGGTGTTTTGGTGGACCGGGGAGCTGTTTTTT.

CDR3 bases: TGTGCCAGCAACCTGGGGACAGATCGGCATTCACCCCTCCACTTT. It specifies CASNLGTDRHSPLHF. The rearrangement links TRBV7-6 to TRBJ1-6; TRBD1 matches at 7 bases. J gave up 8 bases and V 7 bases, and 11 bases lay outside the gene matches. Germline V lookup: CDR1 SGHVS, CDR2 FNYEAQ. CDR3 length equals 15 residues.

In its sample, this clone was seen a few times. Additional DNA sequences in this sample encode the identical CDR3. The chain joins TRBV11-2 to TRBJ2-7; D unclear. The V end was cut by 2 bases, the J end by 4 bases, with 9 bases between. The CDR3 extends over 13 amino acids. Germline V gene data show CDR1 as SGHAT and CDR2 as FQNNGV. The CDR3 is CASSLSGGYEQYF. DNA for the CDR3: TGTGCCAGCAGCTTAAGTGGTGGGTACGAGCAGTACTTC.

The genes are TRBV5-1 and TRBJ1-5; D is possibly TRBD1 (6 bases). Germline-derived CDR1 and CDR2 are SGHRS and YFSETQ. The CDR3 is 14 amino acids. V lost 3 bases to trimming and J lost 3 bases, with 10 bases between them. The CDR3 protein is CASSSGQLNQPQHF. CDR3 nucleotides: TGCGCCAGCAGCTCAGGACAGCTCAATCAGCCCCAGCATTTT.